The 6 T cell receptor beta chains presented below share a single source sample, sequenced in a study of T-cell reconstitution after alpha-beta-depleted transplantation in children. Unique molecular identifiers were built into the TCRbeta library. TCRdb reanalysed the PCR reads using MiXCR and keeps one entry per CDR3 protein. The table records some 240,000 distinct CDR3 sequences, 12% of them present only once. This specimen consisted of PBMCs from the stem cell graft donor, obtained from the stem cell graft. These receptors originate from a human donor who donated a stem cell graft to a child with acute lymphoblastic leukemia.

The gene calls are TRBV9 and TRBJ2-2; either TRBD1 or TRBD2 may fit D (5 bases each). The germline V and J ends were trimmed by 4 bases and 2 bases, with 18 bases remaining between them. The CDR3 loop spans 17 amino acids. Per germline, CDR1 SGDLS and CDR2 YYNGEE. The chain's CDR3 is CASSTRLRDPNTGELFF. The CDR3 coding sequence is TGTGCCAGCAGCACTCGACTGAGGGACCCCAACACCGGGGAGCTGTTTTTT. The whole variable domain, remainder taken from reference TRBV9 and TRBJ2-2, is DSGVTQTPKHLITATGQRVTLRCSPRSGDLSVYWYQQSLDQGLQFLIQYYNGEERAKGNILERFSAQQFPDLHSELNLSSLELGDSALYFCASSTRLRDPNTGELFFGEGSRLTVL.

This clonotype was observed a few times. V usage is TRBV7-9 and J usage is TRBJ1-5; D remains unclear. Germline V gives CDR1 SEHNR, CDR2 FQNEAQ (reference sequence). Trimming took 1 base from V and 1 from J, leaving 5 bases between them. The CDR3 spans 14 residues. CDR3 amino acids: CASSLGISNQPQHF. Here the CDR3 DNA reads TGTGCCAGCAGCTTAGGCATAAGCAATCAGCCCCAGCATTTT. The variable domain in full, with the rest retrieved from reference TRBV7-9 and TRBJ1-5, is DTGVSQNPRHKITKRGQNVTFRCDPISEHNRLYWYRQTLGQGPEFLTYFQNEAQLEKSRLLSDRFSAERPKGSFSTLEIQRTEQGDSAMYLCASSLGISNQPQHFGDGTRLSIL.

This clonotype was counted at least ten times. This sequence joins TRBV12-3 or TRBV12-4 and TRBJ2-2, with 8 positions matching TRBD1. The CDR3 extends over 17 amino acids. V shed 5 bases and J 4 bases; nucleotides not matched to a gene: 12. As DNA, the CDR3 is TGTGCCAGCAGTACCGCCGGACAGGGATGGGTCACCGGGGAGCTGTTTTTT. Its translation: CASSTAGQGWVTGELFF.

This clonotype has at least ten counts. The chain carries TRBV7-2 and TRBJ2-7; no firm D call. The V gene lost 1 base and the J gene lost 5 bases, with 9 bases spanning the gap. In germline, CDR1 is SGHTA, CDR2 FQGNSA. This CDR3 is 13 amino acids long. CDR3 in DNA: TGTGCCAGCAGCTTAGAGGCCCGGGACGAGCAGTACTTC. This encodes CASSLEARDEQYF.

This clonotype was counted between two and nine times. V is TRBV6-5 and J is TRBJ1-3, with D possibly TRBD1 on 5 matching bases. Deletions cut 1 base from V and 0 bases from J, with 10 bases between. Germline lookup yields CDR1 MNHEY and CDR2 SVGAGI. This CDR3 is built from 16 residues. The CDR3 DNA reads as TGTGCCAGCAGTTACTTGCAGGGCGCCTCTGGAAACACCATATATTTT. Amino acids: CASSYLQGASGNTIYF.

This clonotype was recorded many times. J is TRBJ1-2 and V is TRBV5-8; D is uncertain. The ends were cut back, 5 bases at V and 1 base at J, with 6 bases in the middle. This CDR3 comprises 12 residues. The germline V gene encodes CDR1 SGHTS and CDR2 YDEGEE. CDR3 nucleotide sequence: TGTGCCAGCAGTGGGGTTAACTATGGCTACACCTTC. Its protein product is CASSGVNYGYTF.